The clone carrying this T cell receptor beta chain was recorded once. Random hexamers primed reverse transcription of about 0.45 to 1 ug RNA. Amplification of TCR beta CDR3 by immunoSEQ multiplex PCR spanned 54 Vbeta and 13 Jbeta. TCRdb itself ran the immunoSEQ multiplex PCR reads through MiXCR, one entry per CDR3 protein. The table has about 290,000 distinct CDR3 sequences, approximately 85% seen once. These data belong to a study of CD8 T cells in Susac syndrome. Looked up from germline, CDR1 is KGHDR and CDR2 is SFDVKD. V dropped 2 bases and J dropped 4; count of bases not matched to a gene: 0. This CDR3 is 13 amino acids long.

What was sequenced was CD8+ T cells from PBMCs. The clonotype was recovered from a human donor with multiple sclerosis. V is TRBV24-1 and J is TRBJ2-5; TRBD1 matches 7 bases. The CDR3 region has the DNA TGTGCCACCAGTGATTACAGGGGAGAGACCCAGTACTTC. Its translation is CATSDYRGETQYF.